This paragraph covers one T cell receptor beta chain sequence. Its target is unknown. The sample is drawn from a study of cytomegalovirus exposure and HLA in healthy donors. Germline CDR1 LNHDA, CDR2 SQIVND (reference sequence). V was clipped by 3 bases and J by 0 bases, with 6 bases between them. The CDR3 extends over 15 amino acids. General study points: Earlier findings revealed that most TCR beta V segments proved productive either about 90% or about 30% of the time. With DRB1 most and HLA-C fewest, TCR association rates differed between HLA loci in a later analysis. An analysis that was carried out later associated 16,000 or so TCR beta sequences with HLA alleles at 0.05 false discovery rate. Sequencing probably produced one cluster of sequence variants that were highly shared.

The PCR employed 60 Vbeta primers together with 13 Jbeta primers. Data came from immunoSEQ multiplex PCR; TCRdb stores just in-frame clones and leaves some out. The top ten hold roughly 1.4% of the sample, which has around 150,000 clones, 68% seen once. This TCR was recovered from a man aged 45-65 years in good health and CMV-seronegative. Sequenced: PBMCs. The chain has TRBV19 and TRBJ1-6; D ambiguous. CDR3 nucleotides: TGTGCCAGTAGTATCGCCAGCTCCTATAATTCACCCCTCCACTTT. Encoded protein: CASSIASSYNSPLHF.